This T cell receptor beta chain was found in a study of CD8+ T cells in alopecia areata. RNA extraction was followed by reverse transcription into cDNA, which acted as the sequencing template. Some clones are missing from TCRdb's copy, which holds only in-frame ones; the method was immunoSEQ multiplex PCR. The sample has about 130,000 clones, over 50% seen once; the top ten hold 4.5%. The germline CDR1 and CDR2 sequences are SGHDT and YYEEEE. V was clipped by 2 bases and J by 0 bases, with 9 bases between them. The CDR3 covers 15 residues. This chain joins TRBV5-6 and TRBJ2-1; possibly TRBD2 for D (5 bases). Sequencing used CD4+ T cells sorted from blood, obtained at week 0. The sequence was obtained from a human donor with alopecia areata. CDR3: CASSLRGLSYNEQFF. The CDR3 DNA reads TGTGCCAGCAGCTTACGGGGTCTCTCCTACAATGAGCAGTTCTTC.